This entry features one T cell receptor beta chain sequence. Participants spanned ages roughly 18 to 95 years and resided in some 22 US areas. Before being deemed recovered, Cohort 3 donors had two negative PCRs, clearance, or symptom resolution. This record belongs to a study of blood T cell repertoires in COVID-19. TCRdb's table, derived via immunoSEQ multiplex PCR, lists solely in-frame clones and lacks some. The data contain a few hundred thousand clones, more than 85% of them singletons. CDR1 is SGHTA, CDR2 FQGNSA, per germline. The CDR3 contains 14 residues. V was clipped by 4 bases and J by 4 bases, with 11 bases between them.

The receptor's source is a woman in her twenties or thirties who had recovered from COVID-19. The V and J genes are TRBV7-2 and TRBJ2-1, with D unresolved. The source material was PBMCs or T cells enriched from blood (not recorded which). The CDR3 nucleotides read TGTGCCAGCAGCTCCCAGGTTGGGTACAATGAGCAGTTCTTC. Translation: CASSSQVGYNEQFF. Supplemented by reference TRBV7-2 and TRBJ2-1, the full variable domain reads GAGVSQSPSNKVTEKGKDVELRCDPISGHTALYWYRQSLGQGLEFLIYFQGNSAPDKSGLPSDRFSAERTGGSVSTLTIQRTQQEDSAVYLCASSSQVGYNEQFFGPGTRLTVL.